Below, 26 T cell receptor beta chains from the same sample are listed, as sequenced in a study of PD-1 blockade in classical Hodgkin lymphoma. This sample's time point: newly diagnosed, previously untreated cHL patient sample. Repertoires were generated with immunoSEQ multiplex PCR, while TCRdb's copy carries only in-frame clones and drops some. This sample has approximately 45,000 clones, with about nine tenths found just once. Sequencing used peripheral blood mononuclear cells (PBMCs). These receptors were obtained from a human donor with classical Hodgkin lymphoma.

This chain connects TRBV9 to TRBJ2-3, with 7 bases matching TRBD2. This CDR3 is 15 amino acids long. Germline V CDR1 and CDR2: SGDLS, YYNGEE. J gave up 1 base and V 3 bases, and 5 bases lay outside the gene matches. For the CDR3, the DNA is TGTGCCAGCAGCGCTAGCGGAGTGGGCACAGATACGCAGTATTTT. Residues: CASSASGVGTDTQYF.

The CDR3 is CASSGQDYSNQPQHF. CDR3 in DNA: TGTGCCAGCAGTGGACAAGATTATAGCAATCAGCCCCAGCATTTT. The chain combines TRBV2 with TRBJ1-5; D uncertain. The V and J ends lost 4 bases and 0 bases respectively, with 10 bases between them. The germline V gene encodes CDR1 SNHLY and CDR2 FYNNEI. CDR3 size: 15 residues.

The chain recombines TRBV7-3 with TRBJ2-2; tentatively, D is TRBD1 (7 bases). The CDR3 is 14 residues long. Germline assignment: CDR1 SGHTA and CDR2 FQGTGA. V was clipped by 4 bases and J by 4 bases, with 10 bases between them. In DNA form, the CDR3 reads TGTGCCAGCAGCTCCCAGGGGGGCACCGGGGAGCTGTTTTTT. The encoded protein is CASSSQGGTGELFF.

This chain's CDR3 is CASSYSRGHGNQPQHF. The CDR3 nucleotides are TGTGCCAGCAGTTACTCGCGGGGGCATGGCAATCAGCCCCAGCATTTT. This chain uses TRBV6-5 with TRBJ1-5; TRBD1 is a possible D gene (6 bases). Germline assignment: CDR1 MNHEY and CDR2 SVGAGI. Trimming shortened V by 0 bases and J by 2 bases, and 11 bases separated the two germline ends. The CDR3 contains 16 residues.

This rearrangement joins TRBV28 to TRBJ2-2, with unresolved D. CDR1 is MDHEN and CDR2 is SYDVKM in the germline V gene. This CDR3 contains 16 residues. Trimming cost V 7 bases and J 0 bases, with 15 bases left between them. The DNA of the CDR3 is TGTGCCAGCACCCAACTAAGCCCCGCGAACACCGGGGAGCTGTTTTTT. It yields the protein CASTQLSPANTGELFF.

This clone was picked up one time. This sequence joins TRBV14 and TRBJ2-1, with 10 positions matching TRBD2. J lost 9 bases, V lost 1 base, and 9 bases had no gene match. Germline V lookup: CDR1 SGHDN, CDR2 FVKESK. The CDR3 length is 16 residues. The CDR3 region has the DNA TGTGCCAGCAGCCAAGCTAGCGGGAGTACCCTCGGTGAGCAGTTCTTC. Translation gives CASSQASGSTLGEQFF. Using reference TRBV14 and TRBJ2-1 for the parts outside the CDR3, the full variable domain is EAGVTQFPSHSVIEKGQTVTLRCDPISGHDNLYWYRRVMGKEIKFLLHFVKESKQDESGMPNNRFLAERTGGTYSTLKVQPAELEDSGVYFCASSQASGSTLGEQFFGPGTRLTVL.

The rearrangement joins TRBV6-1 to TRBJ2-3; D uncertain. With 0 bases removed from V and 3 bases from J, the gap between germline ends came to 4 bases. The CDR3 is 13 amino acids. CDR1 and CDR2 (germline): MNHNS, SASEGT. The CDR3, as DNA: TGTGCCAGCAGTGAAGCGTGGACAGATACGCAGTATTTT. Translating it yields CASSEAWTDTQYF.

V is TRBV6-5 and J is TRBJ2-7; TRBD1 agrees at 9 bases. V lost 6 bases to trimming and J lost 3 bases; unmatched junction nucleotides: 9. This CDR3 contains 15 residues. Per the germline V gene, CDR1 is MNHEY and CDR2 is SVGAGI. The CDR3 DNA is TGTGCCAGCAGGGACACAGGGGGCAAAGTCTACGAGCAGTACTTC. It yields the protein CASRDTGGKVYEQYF.

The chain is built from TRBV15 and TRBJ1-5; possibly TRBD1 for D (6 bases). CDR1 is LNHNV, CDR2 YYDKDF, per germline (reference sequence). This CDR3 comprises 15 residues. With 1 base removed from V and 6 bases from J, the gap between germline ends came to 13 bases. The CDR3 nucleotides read TGTGCCACCAGCAGAGGAGGGACATCCGGTCAGCCCCAGCATTTT. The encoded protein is CATSRGGTSGQPQHF.

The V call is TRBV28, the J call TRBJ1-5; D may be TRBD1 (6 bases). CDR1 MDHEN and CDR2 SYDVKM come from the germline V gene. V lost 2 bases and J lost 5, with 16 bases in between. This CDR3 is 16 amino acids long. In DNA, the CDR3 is TGTGCCAGCAGTTTAAGACAGGCCATAGCCCATCAGCCCCAGCATTTT. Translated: CASSLRQAIAHQPQHF.

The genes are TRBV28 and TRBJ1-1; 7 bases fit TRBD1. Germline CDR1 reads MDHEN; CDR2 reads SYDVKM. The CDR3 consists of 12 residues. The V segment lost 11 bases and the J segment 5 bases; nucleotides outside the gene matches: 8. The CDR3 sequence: CAALDRTTEAFF. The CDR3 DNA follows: TGTGCCGCCCTGGACAGGACAACTGAAGCTTTCTTT.

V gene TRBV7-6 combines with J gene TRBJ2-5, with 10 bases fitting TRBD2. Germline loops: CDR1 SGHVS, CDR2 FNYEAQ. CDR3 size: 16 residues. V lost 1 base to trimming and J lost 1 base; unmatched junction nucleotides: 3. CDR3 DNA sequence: TGTGCCAGCAGCTTAGGGTTAGCGGGAGGCCAAGAGACCCAGTACTTC. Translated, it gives CASSLGLAGGQETQYF.

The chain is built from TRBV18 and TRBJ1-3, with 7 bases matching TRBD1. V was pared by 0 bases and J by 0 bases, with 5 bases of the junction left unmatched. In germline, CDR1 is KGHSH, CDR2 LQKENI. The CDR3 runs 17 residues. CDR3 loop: CASSPPNRGLSGNTIYF. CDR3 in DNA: TGTGCCAGCTCACCACCAAACAGGGGCCTCTCTGGAAACACCATATATTTT.

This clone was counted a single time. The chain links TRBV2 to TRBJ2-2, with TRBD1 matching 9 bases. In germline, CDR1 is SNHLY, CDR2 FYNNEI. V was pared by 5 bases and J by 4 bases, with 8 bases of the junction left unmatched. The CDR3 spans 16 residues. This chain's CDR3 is CASSNGLDRGTGELFF. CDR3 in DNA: TGTGCCAGCAGTAATGGGTTGGACAGGGGCACCGGGGAGCTGTTTTTT.

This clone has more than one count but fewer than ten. The CDR3 DNA is TGTGCCAGCAGTTCGAACTATGGCTACACCTTC. Translating gives CASSSNYGYTF. The chain links TRBV28 to TRBJ1-2; D not resolved. The V gene lost 4 bases and the J gene lost 2 bases, with 2 bases spanning the gap. The CDR3 has 11 residues. Germline values: CDR1 MDHEN, CDR2 SYDVKM.

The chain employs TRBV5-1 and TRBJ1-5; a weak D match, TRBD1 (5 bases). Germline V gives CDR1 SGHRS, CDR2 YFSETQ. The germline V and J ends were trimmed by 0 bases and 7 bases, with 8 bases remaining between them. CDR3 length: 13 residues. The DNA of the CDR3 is TGCGCCAGCAGCTTGGGAGGGGCCCAGCCCCAGCATTTT. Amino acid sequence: CASSLGGAQPQHF.

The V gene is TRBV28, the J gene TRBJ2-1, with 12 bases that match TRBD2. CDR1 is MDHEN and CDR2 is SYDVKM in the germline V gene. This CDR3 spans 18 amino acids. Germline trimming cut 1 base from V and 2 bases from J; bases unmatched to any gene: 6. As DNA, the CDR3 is TGTGCCAGCAGTTTATTGGCTAGCGGGAGGGTCGCCTACAATGAGCAGTTCTTC. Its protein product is CASSLLASGRVAYNEQFF.

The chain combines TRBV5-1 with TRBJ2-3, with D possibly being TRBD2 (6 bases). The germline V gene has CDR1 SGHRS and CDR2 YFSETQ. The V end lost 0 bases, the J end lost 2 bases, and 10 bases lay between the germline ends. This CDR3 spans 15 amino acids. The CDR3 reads CASSLVGTYTDTQYF. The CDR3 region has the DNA TGCGCCAGCAGCTTGGTGGGGACTTACACAGATACGCAGTATTTT.

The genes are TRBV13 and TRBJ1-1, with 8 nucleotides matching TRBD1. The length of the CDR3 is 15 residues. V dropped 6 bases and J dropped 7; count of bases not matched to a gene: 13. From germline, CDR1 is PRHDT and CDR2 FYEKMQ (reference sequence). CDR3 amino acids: CASRSPGTGLNEAFF. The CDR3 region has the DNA TGTGCCAGCAGAAGCCCCGGGACAGGTCTTAATGAAGCTTTCTTT. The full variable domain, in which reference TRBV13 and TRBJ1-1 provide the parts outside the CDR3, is AAGVIQSPRHLIKEKRETATLKCYPIPRHDTVYWYQQGPGQDPQFLISFYEKMQSDKGSIPDRFSAQQFSDYHSELNMSSLELGDSALYFCASRSPGTGLNEAFFGQGTRLTVV.

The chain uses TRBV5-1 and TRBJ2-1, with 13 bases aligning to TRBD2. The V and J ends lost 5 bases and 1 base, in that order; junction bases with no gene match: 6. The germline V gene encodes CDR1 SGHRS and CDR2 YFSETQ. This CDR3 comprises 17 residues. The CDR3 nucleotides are TGCGCCAGCAGTCCCGGGACTAGCGGGATTTCCTACAATGAGCAGTTCTTC. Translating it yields CASSPGTSGISYNEQFF.

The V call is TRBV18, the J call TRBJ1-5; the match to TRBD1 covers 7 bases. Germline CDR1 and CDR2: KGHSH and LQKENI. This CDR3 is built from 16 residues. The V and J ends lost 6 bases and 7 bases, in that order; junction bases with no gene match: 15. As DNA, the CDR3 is TGTGCCAGCTCGCCGATGACACAGGGGTACGAGCAGCCCCAGCATTTT. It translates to CASSPMTQGYEQPQHF.

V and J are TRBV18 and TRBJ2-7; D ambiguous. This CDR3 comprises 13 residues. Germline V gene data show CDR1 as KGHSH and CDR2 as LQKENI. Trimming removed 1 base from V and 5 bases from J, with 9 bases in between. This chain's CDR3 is CASSPREVNEQYV. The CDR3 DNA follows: TGTGCCAGCTCACCACGGGAAGTAAACGAGCAGTACGTC.

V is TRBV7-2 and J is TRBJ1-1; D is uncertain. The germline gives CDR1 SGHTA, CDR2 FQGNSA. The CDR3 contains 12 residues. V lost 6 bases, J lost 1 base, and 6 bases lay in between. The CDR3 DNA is TGTGCCAGCAGGTTCCCGAACACTGAAGCTTTCTTT. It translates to CASRFPNTEAFF.

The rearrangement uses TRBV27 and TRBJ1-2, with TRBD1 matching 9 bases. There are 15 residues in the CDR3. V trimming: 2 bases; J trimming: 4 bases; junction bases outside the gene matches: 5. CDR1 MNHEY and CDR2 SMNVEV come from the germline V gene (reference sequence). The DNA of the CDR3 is TGTGCCAGCAGTTTAAGTGGACAGGGGATCTATGGCTACACCTTC. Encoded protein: CASSLSGQGIYGYTF.

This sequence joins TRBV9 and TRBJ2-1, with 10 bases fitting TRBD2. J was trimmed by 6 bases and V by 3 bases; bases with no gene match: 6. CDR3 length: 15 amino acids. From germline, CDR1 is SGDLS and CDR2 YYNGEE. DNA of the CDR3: TGTGCCAGCAGCGAAACTAGCGGGGCCATCAATGAGCAGTTCTTC. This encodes CASSETSGAINEQFF. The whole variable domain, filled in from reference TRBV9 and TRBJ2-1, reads DSGVTQTPKHLITATGQRVTLRCSPRSGDLSVYWYQQSLDQGLQFLIQYYNGEERAKGNILERFSAQQFPDLHSELNLSSLELGDSALYFCASSETSGAINEQFFGPGTRLTVL.

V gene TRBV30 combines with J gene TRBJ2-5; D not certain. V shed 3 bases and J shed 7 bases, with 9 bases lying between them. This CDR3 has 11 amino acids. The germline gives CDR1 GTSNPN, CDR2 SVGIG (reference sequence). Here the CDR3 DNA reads TGTGCCTGGAGCATGGTGGGGACCCAGTACTTC. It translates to CAWSMVGTQYF.